The 29 T cell receptor beta chains given below trace back to one sample, sequenced in a study of shared clonotypes between healthy human individuals. Assay used: immunoSEQ multiplex PCR; TCRdb lists only in-frame clones, some missing. Among approximately 2.4 million clones, 95% were seen once, and the ten largest hold roughly 0.13%. Sequencing used naive CD4+ T cells sorted from blood. Noted subset: CD45RA+ positively selected. The receptors were sampled from a man aged 18-30 years in good health.

The J gene is TRBJ2-1, the V gene TRBV10-2; 10 bases line up with TRBD2. The V gene's germline CDR1 is WSHSY and CDR2 SAAADI. This CDR3 spans 15 amino acids. V lost 2 bases, J lost 12 bases, and 10 bases stayed unmatched. The CDR3 is CASSELAGVAIGQFF. The CDR3, as DNA: TGCGCCAGCAGTGAGCTAGCGGGAGTGGCTATCGGGCAGTTCTTC.

The chain has TRBV30 and TRBJ1-6, with 8 bases identical to TRBD1. This CDR3 is built from 13 residues. Per the germline V gene, CDR1 is GTSNPN and CDR2 is SVGIG (reference sequence). V shed 4 bases and J 7 bases; nucleotides not matched to a gene: 3. The CDR3 reads CAWMGQANSPLHF. In DNA, the CDR3 is TGTGCCTGGATGGGACAGGCAAATTCACCCCTCCACTTT.

This clone was seen once. V gene TRBV13 combines with J gene TRBJ2-7; D uncertain. V was cut by 5 bases and J by 7 bases, with 12 bases left in between. CDR1 is PRHDT, CDR2 FYEKMQ, per germline (reference sequence). The CDR3 runs to 12 residues. CDR3 DNA: TGTGCCAGCAGCCAAGTAGGTGGTGAGCAGTACTTC. Translated: CASSQVGGEQYF.

This clone turned up a few times. This sequence joins TRBV19 and TRBJ2-2, with D uncertain. The CDR3 loop spans 13 amino acids. Trimming shortened V by 9 bases and J by 3 bases, and 11 bases separated the two germline ends. CDR1 LNHDA and CDR2 SQIVND come from the germline V gene (reference sequence). The CDR3 is CASSNDYTGELFF. DNA of the CDR3: TGTGCCAGCAGCAATGATTACACCGGGGAGCTGTTTTTT.

This clone was seen just once. The chain couples TRBV15 to TRBJ2-3; weak D call: TRBD2 (6 bases). The CDR3 is made up of 22 amino acids. The V gene's germline CDR1 is LNHNV and CDR2 YYDKDF (reference sequence). The V end was cut by 0 bases, the J end by 0 bases, with 28 bases between. The CDR3 sequence is CATSRDLPFSSRRGASTDTQYF. CDR3 sequence (DNA): TGTGCCACCAGCAGAGATCTACCCTTTTCCAGTAGGCGGGGCGCTAGCACAGATACGCAGTATTTT.

The chain employs TRBV5-4 and TRBJ2-1, with D perhaps given as TRBD1 or TRBD2 (5 bases each). This CDR3 is built from 17 residues. Trimming cost V 0 bases and J 2 bases, with 15 bases left between them. The germline gives CDR1 SGHNT, CDR2 YYREEE (reference sequence). The CDR3 sequence is CASSLVVWGTPYNEQFF. The CDR3 nucleotides read TGTGCCAGCAGCTTGGTCGTTTGGGGGACGCCCTACAATGAGCAGTTCTTC.

Comment on this clone: The sample carries other DNA sequences with the same CDR3. The chain carries TRBV6-5 and TRBJ2-7; D uncertain. From germline, CDR1 is MNHEY and CDR2 SVGAGI. This CDR3 spans 13 amino acids. V lost 5 bases, J lost 0 bases, and 8 bases lay in between. CDR3 DNA sequence: TGTGCCAGCAGTCGTACTACCTCCTACGAGCAGTACTTC. Its protein product is CASSRTTSYEQYF.

The chain recombines TRBV2 with TRBJ1-5; no definite D call. Per germline, CDR1 SNHLY and CDR2 FYNNEI. Trimming left V 2 bases short and J 5 bases short, with 10 bases between. The CDR3 sequence is 14 residues long. The CDR3 sequence is CASSEQGKDQPQHF. CDR3 coding DNA: TGTGCCAGCAGTGAACAAGGGAAAGATCAGCCCCAGCATTTT.

The chain joins TRBV18 to TRBJ1-4; 9 bases fit TRBD1. The CDR3 is made up of 15 amino acids. V dropped 4 bases and J dropped 5; count of bases not matched to a gene: 5. Germline V lookup: CDR1 KGHSH, CDR2 LQKENI. CDR3 residues: CASSRSGTGNEKLFF. The CDR3 nucleotides read TGTGCCAGCTCACGTTCAGGGACAGGGAATGAAAAACTGTTTTTT. The whole variable domain, remainder taken from reference TRBV18 and TRBJ1-4, is NAGVMQNPRHLVRRRGQEARLRCSPMKGHSHVYWYRQLPEEGLKFMVYLQKENIIDESGMPKERFSAEFPKEGPSILRIQQVVRGDSAAYFCASSRSGTGNEKLFFGSGTQLSVL.

The chain is built from TRBV6-1 and TRBJ1-5; D call uncertain. V was trimmed by 4 bases and J by 6 bases, leaving 10 bases between them. The length of the CDR3 is 13 residues. CDR1 and CDR2 (germline): MNHNS, SASEGT. CDR3 sequence reads: CASSVAGSQPQHF. CDR3 DNA sequence: TGTGCCAGCAGTGTGGCGGGGTCTCAGCCCCAGCATTTT.

J is TRBJ1-4 and V is TRBV4-3; D gene uncertain. V dropped 0 bases and J dropped 7 bases, with 12 bases sitting between them. The CDR3 runs 15 residues. Germline values: CDR1 LGHNA, CDR2 YSLEER. The DNA for the CDR3 is TGCGCCAGCAGCCAAGATCATGGTTCCCCTGAAAAACTGTTTTTT. Translated: CASSQDHGSPEKLFF.

The genes are TRBV7-2 and TRBJ2-7; the D is unclear. Germline V gene data show CDR1 as SGHTA and CDR2 as FQGNSA. CDR3 length equals 13 residues. Trimming cost V 2 bases and J 3 bases, with 8 bases left between them. Here the CDR3 reads CASSLTVGYEQYF. The DNA for the CDR3 is TGTGCCAGCAGCTTAACGGTAGGCTACGAGCAGTACTTC.

Comment on this clone: The sample holds other DNA sequences that translate to the same CDR3. This chain's CDR3 is CASSPAGTGSYEQYF. As DNA, the CDR3 is TGTGCCAGCTCCCCTGCCGGGACAGGATCCTACGAGCAGTACTTC. This chain uses TRBV18 with TRBJ2-7; the match to TRBD1 covers 8 bases. The CDR3 consists of 15 residues. CDR1 and CDR2 from the germline V gene are KGHSH and LQKENI. V lost 6 bases, J lost 1 base, and 8 bases stayed unmatched.

The rearrangement links TRBV27 to TRBJ2-1; 8 nucleotides agree with TRBD2. Germline-derived CDR1 and CDR2 are MNHEY and SMNVEV (reference sequence). The CDR3 totals 15 residues. V was pared by 2 bases and J by 7 bases, with 7 bases of the junction left unmatched. In DNA form, the CDR3 reads TGTGCCAGCAGTTTAGAGCGGGAGAGGGGGAATGAGCAGTTCTTC. Its protein product is CASSLERERGNEQFF.

The rearrangement uses TRBV7-9 and TRBJ2-7, with TRBD1 identical over 9 bases. CDR1 is SEHNR, CDR2 FQNEAQ, per germline (reference sequence). Trimming at V came to 4 bases and at J to 3 bases, leaving 13 bases not matched to a gene. The length of the CDR3 is 17 residues. CDR3 loop: CASSSPSGTGIDYEQYF. CDR3 coding DNA: TGTGCCAGCAGCTCACCATCCGGGACAGGGATAGACTACGAGCAGTACTTC.

This chain uses TRBV5-5 with TRBJ2-7; D may be TRBD1 (6 bases). The CDR3 extends over 14 amino acids. V lost 4 bases and J lost 3, with 14 bases in between. Germline V CDR1 and CDR2: SGHKS, YYEKEE (reference sequence). The CDR3 loop reads CASSRSQGSYEQYF. The CDR3 DNA sequence: TGTGCCAGCAGCCGCTCGCAGGGGAGCTACGAGCAGTACTTC.

This chain joins TRBV7-2 and TRBJ2-7, with TRBD2 as a possible D gene (5 bases). There are 14 residues in the CDR3. Trimming removed 6 bases from V and 3 bases from J, with 15 bases in between. Germline-derived CDR1 and CDR2 are SGHTA and FQGNSA. The CDR3 sequence is CASSLTPDFYEQYF. As DNA, the CDR3 is TGTGCCAGCAGTTTGACCCCGGACTTCTACGAGCAGTACTTC.

This clone is a singleton in its sample. The chain employs TRBV21-1 and TRBJ1-1. TRBV21-1 is termed a pseudogene. CDR3 length: 17 residues. CDR3 sequence (DNA): TGTGCCAGCAGCTTCCCCGGGAGAAGAAGCGTCGACACTGAAGCTTTCTTT. Translating it yields CASSFPGRRSVDTEAFF.

The sample holds one count of this clone. V usage is TRBV10-3 and J usage is TRBJ1-1, with D tentatively TRBD1 (5 bases). The CDR3 spans 15 residues. V was shortened by 2 bases and J by 6 bases, with 16 bases between the two germline ends. Germline CDR1 reads ENHRY; CDR2 reads SYGVKD. CDR3 residues: CAISEQGQGGSEAFF. As DNA, the CDR3 is TGTGCCATCAGTGAGCAGGGCCAGGGCGGATCTGAAGCTTTCTTT.

As to this clone: An end of the junction differs from the germline gene, which may be a read error. J is TRBJ2-3 and V is TRBV5-4; D assignment may be TRBD1 or TRBD2 (5 bases each). The CDR3 loop spans 16 amino acids. Germline V lookup: CDR1 SGHNT, CDR2 YYREEE (reference sequence). CDR3 sequence reads: CASSLAPGTITNTQYF. The CDR3 DNA reads as TGTGCCAGCAGCTTGGCCCCCGGGACGATCACAAATACGCAGTATTTT. The full variable domain, its missing parts supplied by reference TRBV5-4 and TRBJ2-3, is ETGVTQSPTHLIKTRGQQVTLRCSSQSGHNTVSWYQQALGQGPQFIFQYYREEENGRGNFPPRFSGLQFPNYSSELNVNALELDDSALYLCASSLAPGTITNTQYFGPGTRLTVL.

This rearrangement joins TRBV6-6 to TRBJ1-5; D remains ambiguous. Germline V CDR1 and CDR2: MNHNY, SVGAGI (reference sequence). This CDR3 region has 15 residues. V was shortened by 8 bases and J by 1 base, with 15 bases between the two germline ends. The CDR3 loop reads CASSPIGRSNQPQHF. In DNA form, the CDR3 reads TGTGCCAGCTCCCCAATCGGCCGGAGCAATCAGCCCCAGCATTTT.

This chain links TRBV11-3 with TRBJ2-1; 8 bases agree with TRBD1. Germline CDR1 is SGHNT and CDR2 is YENEEA. This CDR3 has 14 residues. Trimming cost V 3 bases and J 8 bases; bases outside gene matches: 6. The CDR3 loop is CASSFPGGGDEQFF. The DNA of the CDR3 is TGTGCCAGCAGCTTTCCAGGGGGCGGGGATGAGCAGTTCTTC.

This chain uses TRBV7-8 with TRBJ2-3, with TRBD1 matching 9 bases. The CDR3 consists of 15 residues. Germline CDR1 and CDR2: SGHVS and FQNEAQ. V was clipped by 3 bases and J by 3 bases; unmatched bases: 4. CDR3 protein: CASSFPGQGTDTQYF. As DNA, the CDR3 is TGTGCCAGCAGCTTCCCGGGACAGGGTACAGATACGCAGTATTTT.

The chain employs TRBV5-1 and TRBJ2-6, with D unclear. The germline V gene encodes CDR1 SGHRS and CDR2 YFSETQ. V lost 2 bases to trimming and J lost 0 bases, with 6 bases between them. This CDR3 contains 15 residues. CDR3 in amino acids: CASSFQPSGANVLTF. The CDR3 DNA sequence: TGCGCCAGCAGCTTCCAGCCCTCTGGGGCCAACGTCCTGACTTTC.

The genes are TRBV19 and TRBJ2-1; D is undetermined. With 0 bases removed from V and 9 bases from J, the gap between germline ends came to 6 bases. This CDR3 has 12 amino acids. Germline CDR1 and CDR2: LNHDA and SQIVND (reference sequence). The CDR3 protein is CASSIEKFEQFF. The CDR3 DNA reads TGTGCCAGTAGTATAGAAAAGTTTGAGCAGTTCTTC.

The chain links TRBV7-3 to TRBJ2-2; tentative D call: TRBD1 (5 bases). The CDR3 runs to 15 residues. V was shortened by 3 bases and J by 6 bases, with 14 bases between the two germline ends. CDR1 SGHTA and CDR2 FQGTGA come from the germline V gene. The DNA of the CDR3 is TGTGCCAGCAGCTTGGAAGTGGGGCAAGCCGGGGAGCTGTTTTTT. Translating it yields CASSLEVGQAGELFF.

The rearrangement links TRBV28 to TRBJ2-2; D gene unclear. Germline V gives CDR1 MDHEN, CDR2 SYDVKM. V shed 10 bases and J shed 3 bases, with 6 bases lying between them. CDR3 length equals 11 residues. The CDR3 DNA reads TGTGCCACTTTGGACACCGGGGAGCTGTTTTTT. Amino acid sequence: CATLDTGELFF.

The V call is TRBV15, the J call TRBJ1-4; D not resolved. CDR3 length equals 16 residues. The germline V gene encodes CDR1 LNHNV and CDR2 YYDKDF (reference sequence). Trimming cost V 3 bases and J 2 bases, with 13 bases left between them. Here the CDR3 reads CATSSDLRATNEKLFF. In nucleotides, the CDR3 is TGTGCCACCAGCAGTGACTTGCGGGCGACTAATGAAAAACTGTTTTTT.

The rearrangement uses TRBV21-1 and TRBJ1-2. TRBV21-1 has pseudogene status. The CDR3 extends over 12 amino acids. This CDR3 is CARAPTVYGYTF. Here the CDR3 DNA reads TGTGCCAGGGCTCCGACGGTCTATGGCTACACCTTC.